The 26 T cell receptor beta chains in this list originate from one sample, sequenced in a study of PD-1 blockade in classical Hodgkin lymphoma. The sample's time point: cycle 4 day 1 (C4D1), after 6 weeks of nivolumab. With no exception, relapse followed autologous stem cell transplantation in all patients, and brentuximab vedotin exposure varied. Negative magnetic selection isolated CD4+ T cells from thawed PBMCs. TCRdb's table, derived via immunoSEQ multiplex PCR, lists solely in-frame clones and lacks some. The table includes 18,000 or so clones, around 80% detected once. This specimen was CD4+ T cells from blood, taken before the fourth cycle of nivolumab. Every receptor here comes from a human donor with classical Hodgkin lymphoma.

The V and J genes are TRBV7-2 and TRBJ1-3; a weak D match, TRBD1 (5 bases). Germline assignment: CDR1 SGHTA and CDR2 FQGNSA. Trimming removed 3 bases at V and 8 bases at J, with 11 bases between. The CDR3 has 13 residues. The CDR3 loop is CASSFSPRDTIYF. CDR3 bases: TGTGCCAGCAGCTTCTCCCCCAGGGACACCATATATTTT.

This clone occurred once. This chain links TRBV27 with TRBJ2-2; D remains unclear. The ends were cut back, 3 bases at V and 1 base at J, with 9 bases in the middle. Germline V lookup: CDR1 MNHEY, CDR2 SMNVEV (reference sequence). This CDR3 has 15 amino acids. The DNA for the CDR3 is TGTGCCAGCAGTTTTCTTCCCGGGAACACCGGGGAGCTGTTTTTT. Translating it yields CASSFLPGNTGELFF.

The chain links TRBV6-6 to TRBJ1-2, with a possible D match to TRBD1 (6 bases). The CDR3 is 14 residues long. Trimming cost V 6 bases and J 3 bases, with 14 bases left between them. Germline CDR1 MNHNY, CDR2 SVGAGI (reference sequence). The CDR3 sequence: CASRTRGEDYGYTF. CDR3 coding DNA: TGTGCCAGCAGGACCAGGGGAGAGGACTATGGCTACACCTTC.

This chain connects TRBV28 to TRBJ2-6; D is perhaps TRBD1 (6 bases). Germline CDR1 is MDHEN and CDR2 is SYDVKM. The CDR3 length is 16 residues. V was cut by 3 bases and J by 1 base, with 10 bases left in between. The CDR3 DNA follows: TGTGCCAGCAGTTTTTATACAGGGTCTGGGGCCAACGTCCTGACTTTC. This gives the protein CASSFYTGSGANVLTF.

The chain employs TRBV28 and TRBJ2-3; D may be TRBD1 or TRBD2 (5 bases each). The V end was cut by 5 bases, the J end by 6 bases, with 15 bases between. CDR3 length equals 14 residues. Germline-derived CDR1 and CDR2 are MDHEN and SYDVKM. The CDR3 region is CASSVGTNDDTQYF. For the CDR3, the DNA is TGTGCCAGCAGTGTCGGGACCAACGACGATACGCAGTATTTT. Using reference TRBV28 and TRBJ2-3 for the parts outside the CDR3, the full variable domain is DVKVTQSSRYLVKRTGEKVFLECVQDMDHENMFWYRQDPGLGLRLIYFSYDVKMKEKGDIPEGYSVSREKKERFSLILESASTNQTSMYLCASSVGTNDDTQYFGPGTRLTVL.

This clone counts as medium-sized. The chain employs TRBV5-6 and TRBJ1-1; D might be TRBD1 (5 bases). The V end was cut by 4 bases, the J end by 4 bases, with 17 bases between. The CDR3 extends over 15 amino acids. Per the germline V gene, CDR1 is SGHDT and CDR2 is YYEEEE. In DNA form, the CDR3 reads TGTGCCAGCAGCCTGGCCGGGGCGGGGGGCACTGAAGCTTTCTTT. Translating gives CASSLAGAGGTEAFF. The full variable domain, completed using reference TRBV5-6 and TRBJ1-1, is DAGVTQSPTHLIKTRGQQVTLRCSPKSGHDTVSWYQQALGQGPQFIFQYYEEEERQRGNFPDRFSGHQFPNYSSELNVNALLLGDSALYLCASSLAGAGGTEAFFGQGTRLTVV.

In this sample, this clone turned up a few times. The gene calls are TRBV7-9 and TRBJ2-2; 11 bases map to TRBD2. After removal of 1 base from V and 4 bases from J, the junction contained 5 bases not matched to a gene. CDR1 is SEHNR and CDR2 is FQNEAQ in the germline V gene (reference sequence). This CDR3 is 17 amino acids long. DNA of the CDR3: TGTGCCAGCAGCTTAGAAAGACTAGCGGGATCCACCGGGGAGCTGTTTTTT. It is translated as CASSLERLAGSTGELFF.

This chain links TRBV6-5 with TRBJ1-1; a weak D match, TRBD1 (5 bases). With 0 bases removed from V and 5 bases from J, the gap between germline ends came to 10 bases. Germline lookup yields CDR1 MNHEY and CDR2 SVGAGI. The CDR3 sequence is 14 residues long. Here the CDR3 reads CASSYSGAETEAFF. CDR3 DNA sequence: TGTGCCAGCAGTTACTCAGGGGCGGAAACTGAAGCTTTCTTT.

CDR3 loop: CASSSHREGNQPQHF. The CDR3 nucleotides read TGTGCCAGTAGTAGTCACAGGGAGGGCAATCAGCCCCAGCATTTT. V usage is TRBV19 and J usage is TRBJ1-5, with D perhaps matching TRBD1 (6 bases). V lost 4 bases to trimming and J lost 2 bases, with 12 bases between them. The CDR3 runs to 15 residues. The germline V gene encodes CDR1 LNHDA and CDR2 SQIVND (reference sequence).

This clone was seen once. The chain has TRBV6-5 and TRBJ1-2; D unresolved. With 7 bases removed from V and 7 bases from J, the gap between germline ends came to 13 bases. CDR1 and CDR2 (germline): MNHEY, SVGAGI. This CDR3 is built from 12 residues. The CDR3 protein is CASNRGRVGYTF. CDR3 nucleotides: TGTGCCAGCAACAGAGGCAGAGTTGGCTACACCTTC.

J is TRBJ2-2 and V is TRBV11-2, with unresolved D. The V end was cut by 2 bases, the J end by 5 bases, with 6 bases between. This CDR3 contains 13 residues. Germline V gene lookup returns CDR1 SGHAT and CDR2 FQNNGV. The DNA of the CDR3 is TGTGCCAGCAGCTTAAGAAGGACCGGGGAGCTGTTTTTT. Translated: CASSLRRTGELFF.

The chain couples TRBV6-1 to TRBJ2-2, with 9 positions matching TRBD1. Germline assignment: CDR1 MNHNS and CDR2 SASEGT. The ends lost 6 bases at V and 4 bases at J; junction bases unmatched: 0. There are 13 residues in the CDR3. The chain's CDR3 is CASRDRGTGELFF. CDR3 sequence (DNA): TGTGCCAGCAGGGACAGGGGCACCGGGGAGCTGTTTTTT.

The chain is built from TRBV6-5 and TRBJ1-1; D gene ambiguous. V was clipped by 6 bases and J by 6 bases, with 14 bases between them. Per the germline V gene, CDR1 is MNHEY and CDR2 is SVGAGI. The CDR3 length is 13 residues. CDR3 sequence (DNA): TGTGCCAGCAGGGCTAGGGAGTTCGCTGAAGCTTTCTTT. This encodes CASRAREFAEAFF.

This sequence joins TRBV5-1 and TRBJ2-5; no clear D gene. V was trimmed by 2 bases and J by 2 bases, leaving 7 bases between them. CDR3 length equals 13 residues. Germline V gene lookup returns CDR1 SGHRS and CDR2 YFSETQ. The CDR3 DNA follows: TGCGCCAGCAGCTTCAACACTCAAGAGACCCAGTACTTC. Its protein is CASSFNTQETQYF.

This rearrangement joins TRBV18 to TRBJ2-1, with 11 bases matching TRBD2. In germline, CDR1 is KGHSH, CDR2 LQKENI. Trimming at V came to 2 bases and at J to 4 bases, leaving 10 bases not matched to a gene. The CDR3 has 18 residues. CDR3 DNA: TGTGCCAGCTCACCAAACCTAGCGGGGGGATCTAATTACAATGAGCAGTTCTTC. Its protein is CASSPNLAGGSNYNEQFF.

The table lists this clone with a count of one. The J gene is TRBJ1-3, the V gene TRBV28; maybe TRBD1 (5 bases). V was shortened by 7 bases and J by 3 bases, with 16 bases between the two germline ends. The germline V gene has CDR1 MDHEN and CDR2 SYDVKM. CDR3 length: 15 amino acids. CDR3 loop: CASTSPGASGNTIYF. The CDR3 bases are TGTGCCAGCACCTCCCCCGGGGCTAGTGGAAACACCATATATTTT.

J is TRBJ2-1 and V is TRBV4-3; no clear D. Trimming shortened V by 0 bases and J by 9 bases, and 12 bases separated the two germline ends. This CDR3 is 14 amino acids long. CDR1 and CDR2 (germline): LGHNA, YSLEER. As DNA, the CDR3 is TGCGCCAGCAGCCAAGATATGGGTATTGGTGAGCAGTTCTTC. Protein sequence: CASSQDMGIGEQFF.

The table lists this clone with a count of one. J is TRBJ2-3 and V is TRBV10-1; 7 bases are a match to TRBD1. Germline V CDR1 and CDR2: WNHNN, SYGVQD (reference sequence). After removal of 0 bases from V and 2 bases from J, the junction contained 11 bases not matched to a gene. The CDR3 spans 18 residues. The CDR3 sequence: CASSESVYRGLNTDTQYF. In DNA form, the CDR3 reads TGCGCCAGCAGTGAGTCAGTTTACAGGGGCCTCAACACAGATACGCAGTATTTT.

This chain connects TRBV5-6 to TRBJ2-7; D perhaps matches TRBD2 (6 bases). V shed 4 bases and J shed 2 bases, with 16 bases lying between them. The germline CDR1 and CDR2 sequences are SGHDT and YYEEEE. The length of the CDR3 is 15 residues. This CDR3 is CASSEGLQVPYEQYV. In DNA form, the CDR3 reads TGTGCCAGCAGCGAGGGACTGCAGGTCCCCTACGAGCAGTACGTC.

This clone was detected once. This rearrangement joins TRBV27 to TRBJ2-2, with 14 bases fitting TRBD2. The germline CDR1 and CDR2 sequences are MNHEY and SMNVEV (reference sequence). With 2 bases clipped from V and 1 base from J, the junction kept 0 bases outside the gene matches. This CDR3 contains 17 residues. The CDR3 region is CASSLGLAGGNTGELFF. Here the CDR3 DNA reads TGTGCCAGCAGTTTAGGACTAGCGGGAGGGAACACCGGGGAGCTGTTTTTT.

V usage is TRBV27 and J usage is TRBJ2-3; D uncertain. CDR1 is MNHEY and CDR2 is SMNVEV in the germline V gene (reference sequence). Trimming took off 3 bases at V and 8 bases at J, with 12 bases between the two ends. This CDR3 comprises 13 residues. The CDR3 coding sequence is TGTGCCAGCAGTTTCTTCCCGGCGGCTACGCAGTATTTT. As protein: CASSFFPAATQYF.

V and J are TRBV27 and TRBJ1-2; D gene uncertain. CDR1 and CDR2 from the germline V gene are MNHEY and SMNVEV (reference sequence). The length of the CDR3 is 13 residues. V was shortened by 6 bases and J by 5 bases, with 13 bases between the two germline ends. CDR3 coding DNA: TGTGCCAGCAGGGGCCCAAAGCCTTATGGCTACACCTTC. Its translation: CASRGPKPYGYTF.

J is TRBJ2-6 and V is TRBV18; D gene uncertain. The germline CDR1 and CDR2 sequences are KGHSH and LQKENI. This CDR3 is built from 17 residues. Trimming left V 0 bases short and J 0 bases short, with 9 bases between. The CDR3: CASSPPGRHSGANVLTF. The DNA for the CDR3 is TGTGCCAGCTCACCACCCGGACGTCACTCTGGGGCCAACGTCCTGACTTTC.

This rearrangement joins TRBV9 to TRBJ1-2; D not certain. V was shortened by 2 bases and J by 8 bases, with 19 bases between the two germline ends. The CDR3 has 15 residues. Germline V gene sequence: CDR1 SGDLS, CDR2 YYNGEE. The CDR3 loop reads CASSVDSSSPGGYTF. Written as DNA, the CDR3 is TGTGCCAGCAGCGTTGACTCATCGTCCCCAGGCGGCTACACCTTC.

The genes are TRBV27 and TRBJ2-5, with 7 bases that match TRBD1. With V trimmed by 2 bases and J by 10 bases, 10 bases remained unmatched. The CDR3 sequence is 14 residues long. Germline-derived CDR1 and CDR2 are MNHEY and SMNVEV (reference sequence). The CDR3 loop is CASSLGTERDDQYF. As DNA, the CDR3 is TGTGCCAGCAGTTTAGGGACAGAGAGGGATGACCAGTACTTC.

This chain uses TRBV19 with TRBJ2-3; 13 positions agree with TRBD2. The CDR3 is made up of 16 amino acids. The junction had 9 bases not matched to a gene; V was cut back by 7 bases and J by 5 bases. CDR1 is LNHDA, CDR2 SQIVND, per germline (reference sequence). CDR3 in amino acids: CASTGTSGARGDTQYF. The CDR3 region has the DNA TGTGCCAGTACGGGGACTAGCGGGGCGAGGGGAGATACGCAGTATTTT.